This T cell receptor beta chain was identified during a study of metastatic and nonmetastatic thyroid tumors. Study observations and caveats: The study reportedly found significantly higher TCR beta diversity in malignant thyroid tumors than benign nodules, in blood and tumor.

Patients underwent thyroid surgery, and none had received any treatment before it. Original processing notes: Building a distant-metastasis classifier for papillary thyroid cancer drew on CDR3 differences across clinicopathological groups. TCRdb re-clonotyped the PCR reads via MiXCR. TCRdb's processing, not the authors', yielded these V and J calls. The table shows 25,000 to 30,000 clones, with around 24% occurring only once. In regard to this clone: Its antigen is undetermined.

Deletions cut 4 bases from V and 1 base from J, with 12 bases between. This CDR3 comprises 14 residues. Per the germline V gene, CDR1 is SGHNT and CDR2 is YYREEE (reference sequence). The rearrangement uses TRBV5-4 and TRBJ2-7, with no clear D. The TCR comes from a female donor with papillary thyroid cancer or a benign thyroid nodule (not recorded which). Some clones in this sample may be carry-over from other donors' samples. Specimen: blood. The CDR3 nucleotides are TGTGCCAGCAGCCCATTTACTGATTCCTACGAGCAGTACTTC. It encodes CASSPFTDSYEQYF.